This TCR beta chain was obtained from a study of cytomegalovirus exposure and HLA in healthy donors. Study-wide results and caveats: An analysis done earlier found most TCR beta V segments productive about 87% or about 30% of the time. CMV serostatus was the only recorded immune exposure for donors.

13 Jbeta primers and 60 Vbeta primers were used for the PCR. Source study methods: Later reanalysis found 60 million to 90 million unique TCR beta chains, roughly 10 million of them shared. The protocol was immunoSEQ multiplex PCR, while the TCRdb copy is restricted to in-frame clones and leaves out a portion. V, J and clone size are those of that table, while D and trimming were read from the DNA. The data show around 160,000 clones, about three quarters seen once. The count of this clone is one. Its antigen is not known. V shed 2 bases and J shed 2 bases, with 6 bases lying between them. The V gene's germline CDR1 is SGDLS and CDR2 YYNGEE. This CDR3 has 13 residues.

This clonotype was obtained from a man aged 50-60 years in good health and CMV-seropositive. The rearrangement uses TRBV9 and TRBJ2-3, with D hard to call. The sample comprised PBMCs. The CDR3 spells CASSVSNTDTQYF. The DNA for the CDR3 is TGTGCCAGCAGCGTCTCTAACACAGATACGCAGTATTTT.